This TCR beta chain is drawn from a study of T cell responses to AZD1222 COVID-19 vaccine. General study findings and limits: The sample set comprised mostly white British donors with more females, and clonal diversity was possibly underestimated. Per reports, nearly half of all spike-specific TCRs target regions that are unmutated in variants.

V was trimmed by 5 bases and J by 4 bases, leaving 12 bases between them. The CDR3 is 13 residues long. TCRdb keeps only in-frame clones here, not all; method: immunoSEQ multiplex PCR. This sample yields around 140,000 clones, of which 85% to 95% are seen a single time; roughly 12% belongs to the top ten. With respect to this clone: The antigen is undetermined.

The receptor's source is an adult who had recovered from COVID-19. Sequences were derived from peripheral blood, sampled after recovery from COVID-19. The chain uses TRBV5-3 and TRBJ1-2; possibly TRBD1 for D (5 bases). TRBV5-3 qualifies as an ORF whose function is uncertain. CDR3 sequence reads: CARRADRTYGYTF. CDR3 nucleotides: TGTGCCAGAAGAGCCGACAGAACCTATGGCTACACCTTC.